This TCR beta chain is from a study of blood T cell repertoires in COVID-19. The CDR3 has 18 amino acids. Germline CDR1 SNHLY, CDR2 FYNNEI. The J segment lost 3 bases and the V segment lost 2 bases, leaving 11 bases of the junction unmatched. Participants' reported clinical history set cohort assignment. Authors' data handling: By means of reference gene primer amplification, nucleated cell counts were estimated. Assay: immunoSEQ multiplex PCR; the TCRdb copy retains only in-frame clones and omits some. The DNA was the basis for D and trimming; V, J and clone size are from that table. The sample shows fewer than 600,000 clones, around 87% of them seen only once.

This chain joins TRBV2 and TRBJ2-5, with TRBD2 matching 11 bases. The clonotype originates from a woman aged 40 to 50 who had recovered from COVID-19. Sequences were obtained from PBMCs or T cells enriched from blood (not recorded which). CDR3 sequence (DNA): TGTGCCAGCAGTGAAAATCGGGCTAGCGGGAGGTCCAAAGAGACCCAGTACTTC. It yields the protein CASSENRASGRSKETQYF.